This entry lists 23 T cell receptor beta chains sequenced from one sample in a study of glioma-infiltrating T cells. Using RNA template, CDR3s of TCR alpha and beta were amplified with iRepertoire arm-PCR. TCRdb reanalysed the multiplex PCR reads using MiXCR and keeps one entry per CDR3 protein. The sample holds approximately 89,000 distinct CDR3 sequences, approximately 22% seen once. Sequences were obtained from glioma tissue, nonneoplastic brain tissue, or PBMCs (not recorded which). The receptors originated from a human donor with low-grade glioma or glioblastoma, undergoing nonglioma brain surgery, or in good health (not recorded which).

The chain is built from TRBV19 and TRBJ1-1; D is unclear. The length of the CDR3 is 13 residues. Trimming took off 6 bases at V and 2 bases at J, with 10 bases between the two ends. The germline gives CDR1 LNHDA, CDR2 SQIVND (reference sequence). The CDR3 nucleotides read TGTGCCAGTAGGGACCAAGCTAACACTGAAGCTTTCTTT. Encoded protein: CASRDQANTEAFF. The full variable domain, with the rest looked up from reference TRBV19 and TRBJ1-1, is DGGITQSPKYLFRKEGQNVTLSCEQNLNHDAMYWYRQDPGQGLRLIYYSQIVNDFQKGDIAEGYSVSREKKESFPLTVTSAQKNPTAFYLCASRDQANTEAFFGQGTRLTVV.

In its sample, this clonotype was seen many times. The chain couples TRBV18 to TRBJ1-5; tentative D call: TRBD1 (6 bases). CDR1 and CDR2 from the germline V gene are KGHSH and LQKENI. Trimming shortened V by 3 bases and J by 5 bases, and 14 bases separated the two germline ends. The CDR3 sequence is 15 residues long. CDR3 protein: CASSPLQGEDQPQHF. CDR3 DNA sequence: TGTGCCAGCTCACCTTTACAGGGAGAGGATCAGCCCCAGCATTTT.

The sample holds many counts of this clonotype. J is TRBJ1-3 and V is TRBV6-2 or TRBV6-3; D remains ambiguous. The CDR3 spans 13 residues. Germline V lookup: CDR1 MNHEY, CDR2 SVGEGT. V dropped 6 bases and J dropped 3 bases, with 9 bases sitting between them. CDR3 in amino acids: CASSPLLGNTIYF. CDR3 bases: TGTGCCAGCAGCCCGCTCCTTGGAAACACCATATATTTT.

The table lists this clonotype with a count of one. One base away lies a much larger clone, so this may be a sequencing read error. CDR3 loop: CASSERARGWNQPQHF. CDR3 bases: TGTGCCAGCAGTGAACGCGCCAGGGGATGGAATCAGCCCCAGCATTTT. This chain uses TRBV2 with TRBJ1-5, with D maybe TRBD1 (6 bases). Germline V gives CDR1 SNHLY, CDR2 FYNNEI. The CDR3 consists of 16 residues. The V and J ends lost 2 bases and 4 bases respectively, with 15 bases between them.

This clonotype showed up just once. At one of its ends the junction is not consistent with the germline gene, which may arise from a read error. The genes are TRBV2 and TRBJ1-1; D is perhaps TRBD1 (6 bases). Germline V gene data show CDR1 as SNHLY and CDR2 as FYNNEI. The CDR3 loop spans 15 amino acids. CDR3 in DNA: TGTGCCAGCAGTGCGCGGGGGCCATCGAACACTGAATCTTTCTTT. It encodes CASSARGPSNTESFF.

V is TRBV5-1 and J is TRBJ2-3; D is ambiguous. Germline-derived CDR1 and CDR2 are SGHRS and YFSETQ. CDR3 length: 14 residues. Deletions cut 2 bases from V and 2 bases from J, with 9 bases between. The CDR3: CASSLRPPTDTQYF. The CDR3 nucleotides read TGCGCCAGCAGCTTACGTCCTCCCACAGATACGCAGTATTTT.

This clonotype was found many times. This chain connects TRBV6-1 to TRBJ1-5; D is perhaps TRBD1 (5 bases). CDR1 is MNHNS and CDR2 is SASEGT in the germline V gene. The V end lost 6 bases, the J end lost 4 bases, and 7 bases lay between the germline ends. This CDR3 is built from 12 residues. CDR3: CASSRENQPQHF. CDR3 DNA: TGTGCCAGCAGCAGGGAAAATCAGCCCCAGCATTTT.

This sequence joins TRBV10-1 and TRBJ2-5; D possibly corresponds to TRBD1 (5 bases). Germline V gives CDR1 WNHNN, CDR2 SYGVQD (reference sequence). Trimming removed 3 bases from V and 5 bases from J, with 13 bases in between. This CDR3 has 14 residues. The CDR3 DNA is TGCGCCAGCAGTGACCCAGGGCCATCGGAGACCCAGTACTTC. Translating gives CASSDPGPSETQYF.

The chain employs TRBV2 and TRBJ2-4; no firm D call. The CDR3 spans 14 residues. Germline lookup yields CDR1 SNHLY and CDR2 FYNNEI. V dropped 6 bases and J dropped 6 bases, with 15 bases sitting between them. The CDR3 coding sequence is TGTGCCAGCAGCTCTGGCTACTCGAGAAACATTCAGTACTTC. Amino acids: CASSSGYSRNIQYF.

This clonotype was observed at least ten times. The chain joins TRBV6-1 to TRBJ2-7, with 9 bases that match TRBD2. Germline values: CDR1 MNHNS, CDR2 SASEGT. Trimming removed 6 bases from V and 4 bases from J; junction bases left unmatched: 10. This CDR3 has 15 residues. The CDR3 reads CASRVAGTSSYEQYF. DNA for the CDR3: TGTGCCAGCAGAGTGGCGGGGACTAGCTCTTACGAGCAGTACTTC.

This clonotype has a count of ten or more. This chain connects TRBV20-1 to TRBJ2-7; 9 bases match TRBD1. J gave up 6 bases and V 6 bases, and 6 bases lay outside the gene matches. Germline V lookup: CDR1 DFQATT, CDR2 SNEGSKA (reference sequence). This CDR3 spans 12 amino acids. The CDR3 sequence is CSAGQGSGEQYF. CDR3 nucleotide sequence: TGCAGTGCAGGACAGGGGTCAGGCGAGCAGTACTTC.

The V gene is TRBV7-9, the J gene TRBJ1-3; TRBD1 might be the D (5 bases). The CDR3 extends over 15 amino acids. Trimming stripped 3 bases from V and 2 bases from J, with 11 bases between. The germline gives CDR1 SEHNR, CDR2 FQNEAQ (reference sequence). Written as DNA, the CDR3 is TGTGCCAGCAGCTTGGTGGACACTGCTGGAAACACCATATATTTT. Its protein is CASSLVDTAGNTIYF.

This clonotype has a count of ten or more. The CDR3 nucleotides are TGCAGCGTAGGAAGGGCTAGCACAGATACGCAGTATTTT. Amino acid sequence: CSVGRASTDTQYF. This chain links TRBV29-1 with TRBJ2-3; no reliable D call. The CDR3 has 13 amino acids. Looked up from germline, CDR1 is SQVTM and CDR2 is ANQGSEA. Trimming stripped 6 bases from V and 0 bases from J, with 10 bases between.

This clonotype was recorded many times. The chain is built from TRBV3-1 and TRBJ2-1, with 11 positions matching TRBD2. This CDR3 is 15 amino acids long. V shed 4 bases, J shed 6 bases, and the junction held 5 bases outside the gene matches. The germline V gene has CDR1 LGHDT and CDR2 YNNKEL (reference sequence). This chain's CDR3 is CASSLRTSGPNEQFF. The CDR3 DNA reads TGTGCCAGCAGCCTACGGACTAGCGGGCCCAATGAGCAGTTCTTC.

This clonotype has at least ten counts. V gene TRBV28 combines with J gene TRBJ2-2; D gene uncertain. The V gene lost 6 bases and the J gene lost 1 base, with 6 bases spanning the gap. This CDR3 is built from 13 residues. Germline V gives CDR1 MDHEN, CDR2 SYDVKM. The CDR3 loop is CASRTVNTGELFF. For the CDR3, the DNA is TGTGCCAGCAGAACAGTGAACACCGGGGAGCTGTTTTTT. Together with reference TRBV28 and TRBJ2-2, the CDR3 gives the full variable domain: DVKVTQSSRYLVKRTGEKVFLECVQDMDHENMFWYRQDPGLGLRLIYFSYDVKMKEKGDIPEGYSVSREKKERFSLILESASTNQTSMYLCASRTVNTGELFFGEGSRLTVL.

This clonotype was observed at least ten times. The chain is built from TRBV3-1 and TRBJ1-2; D ambiguous. CDR1 and CDR2 from the germline V gene are LGHDT and YNNKEL (reference sequence). Trimming shortened V by 0 bases and J by 1 base, and 6 bases separated the two germline ends. The CDR3 covers 14 residues. CDR3 DNA sequence: TGTGCCAGCAGCCAAGAAGGAGTTAACTATGGCTACACCTTC. Protein product: CASSQEGVNYGYTF. Drawing the rest from reference TRBV3-1 and TRBJ1-2, the complete variable domain is DTAVSQTPKYLVTQMGNDKSIKCEQNLGHDTMYWYKQDSKKFLKIMFSYNNKELIINETVPNRFSPKSPDKAHLNLHINSLELGDSAVYFCASSQEGVNYGYTFGSGTRLTVV.

This clonotype was seen many times. The chain uses TRBV27 and TRBJ2-7, with 9 bases identical to TRBD1. CDR1 is MNHEY and CDR2 is SMNVEV in the germline V gene (reference sequence). The CDR3 covers 16 residues. Trimming cost V 4 bases and J 2 bases; bases outside gene matches: 9. The CDR3 reads CASSWTGAEVTYEQYF. The CDR3 nucleotides are TGTGCCAGCAGTTGGACAGGGGCAGAAGTAACCTACGAGCAGTACTTC.

This clonotype occurred once. This sequence may be a read error, since a much larger clone differs from it by one base. The rearrangement joins TRBV4-1 to TRBJ2-2; 8 nucleotides line up with TRBD1. This CDR3 has 16 amino acids. Germline V gives CDR1 MGHRA, CDR2 YSYEKL. In nucleotides, the CDR3 is TGCGCCAGCAGCCAATGGGACAGGAGAAACACCGTGGAGCTGTTTTTT. Protein: CASSQWDRRNTVELFF.

The table lists this clonotype with many counts. The V call is TRBV6-6, the J call TRBJ1-6, with no clear D. This CDR3 is 12 amino acids long. Looked up from germline, CDR1 is MNHNY and CDR2 is SVGAGI (reference sequence). V was cut by 2 bases and J by 17 bases, with 13 bases left in between. The CDR3 sequence: CASSYKGLRIHF. CDR3 nucleotide sequence: TGTGCCAGCAGTTACAAAGGGCTAAGGATCCACTTT.

This clonotype has a count of ten or more. The chain employs TRBV20-1 and TRBJ1-5; D is possibly TRBD1 (6 bases). The V gene's germline CDR1 is DFQATT and CDR2 SNEGSKA (reference sequence). The CDR3 is made up of 13 amino acids. Trimming pared 6 bases from V and 7 bases from J, leaving 16 bases between. CDR3 sequence: CSARETGSQPQHF. In nucleotides, the CDR3 is TGCAGTGCCCGAGAAACAGGGAGCCAGCCCCAGCATTTT.

There are many counts of this clonotype. The J gene is TRBJ1-6, the V gene TRBV27; 7 bases are shared with TRBD1. Trimming at V came to 1 base and at J to 7 bases, leaving 1 base not matched to a gene. Looked up from germline, CDR1 is MNHEY and CDR2 is SMNVEV (reference sequence). The CDR3 totals 14 residues. For the CDR3, the DNA is TGTGCCAGCAGTTTATACAGGGGAAATTCACCCCTCCACTTT. Amino acid sequence: CASSLYRGNSPLHF.

This clonotype occurred many times. CDR3 nucleotide sequence: TGTGCCAGCAGTTCTCTGCGCGGGAGTAACTACAATGAGCAGTTCTTC. It translates to CASSSLRGSNYNEQFF. The V call is TRBV27, the J call TRBJ2-1; 7 positions match TRBD2. The CDR3 loop spans 16 amino acids. The ends lost 4 bases at V and 3 bases at J; junction bases unmatched: 9. Germline CDR1 is MNHEY and CDR2 is SMNVEV (reference sequence).

This clonotype appeared many times. The chain has TRBV27 and TRBJ1-5, with D perhaps TRBD1 (6 bases). Trimming shortened V by 5 bases and J by 0 bases, and 11 bases separated the two germline ends. The germline V gene has CDR1 MNHEY and CDR2 SMNVEV (reference sequence). There are 15 residues in the CDR3. CDR3 bases: TGTGCCAGCAGTCGGGACATTAATAGCAATCAGCCCCAGCATTTT. Protein product: CASSRDINSNQPQHF.